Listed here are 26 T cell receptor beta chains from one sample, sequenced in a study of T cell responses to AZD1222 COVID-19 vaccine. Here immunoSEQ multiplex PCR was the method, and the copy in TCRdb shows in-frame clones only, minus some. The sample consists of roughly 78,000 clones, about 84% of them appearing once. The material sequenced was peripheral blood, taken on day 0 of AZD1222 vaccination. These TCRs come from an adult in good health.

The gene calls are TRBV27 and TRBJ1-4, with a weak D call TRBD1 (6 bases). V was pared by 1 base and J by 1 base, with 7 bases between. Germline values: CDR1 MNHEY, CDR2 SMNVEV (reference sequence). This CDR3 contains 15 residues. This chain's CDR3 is CASSLWGQTNEKLFF. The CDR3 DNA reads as TGTGCCAGCAGTTTATGGGGACAAACTAATGAAAAACTGTTTTTT.

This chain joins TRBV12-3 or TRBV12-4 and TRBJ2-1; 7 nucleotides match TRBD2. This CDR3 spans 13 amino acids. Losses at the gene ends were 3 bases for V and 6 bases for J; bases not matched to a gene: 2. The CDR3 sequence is CASSLGGSNEQFF. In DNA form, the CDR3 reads TGTGCCAGCAGTTTGGGCGGGAGCAATGAGCAGTTCTTC.

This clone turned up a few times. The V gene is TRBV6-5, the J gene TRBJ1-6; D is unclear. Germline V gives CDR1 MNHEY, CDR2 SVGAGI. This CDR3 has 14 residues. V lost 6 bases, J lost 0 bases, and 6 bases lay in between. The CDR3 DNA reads TGTGCCAGCAGCGGGAGCTCCTATAATTCACCCCTCCACTTT. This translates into CASSGSSYNSPLHF.

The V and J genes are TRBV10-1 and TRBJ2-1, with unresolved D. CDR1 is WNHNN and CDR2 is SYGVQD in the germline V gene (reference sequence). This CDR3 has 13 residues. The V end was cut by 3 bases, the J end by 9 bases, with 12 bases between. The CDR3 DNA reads TGCGCCAGCAGTGATTCCCTAGTTGGTGAGCAGTTCTTC. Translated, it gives CASSDSLVGEQFF.

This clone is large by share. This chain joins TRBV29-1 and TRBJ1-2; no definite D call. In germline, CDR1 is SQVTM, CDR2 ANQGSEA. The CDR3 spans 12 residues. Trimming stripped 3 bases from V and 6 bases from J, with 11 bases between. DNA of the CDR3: TGCAGCGTTGATCGGTCTATGGATGGCTACACCTTC. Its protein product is CSVDRSMDGYTF.

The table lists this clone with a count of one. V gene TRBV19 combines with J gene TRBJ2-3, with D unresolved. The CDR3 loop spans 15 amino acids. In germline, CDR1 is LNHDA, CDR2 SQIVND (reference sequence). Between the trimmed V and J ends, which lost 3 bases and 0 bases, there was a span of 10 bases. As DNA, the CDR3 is TGTGCCAGTAGTATCCGCCGGCTGAGCACAGATACGCAGTATTTT. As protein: CASSIRRLSTDTQYF.

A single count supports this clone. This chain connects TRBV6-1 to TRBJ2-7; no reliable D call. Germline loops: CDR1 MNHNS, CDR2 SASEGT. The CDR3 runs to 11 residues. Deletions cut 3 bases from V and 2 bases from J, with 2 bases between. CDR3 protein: CASSETYEQYF. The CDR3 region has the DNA TGTGCCAGCAGTGAGACCTACGAGCAGTACTTC.

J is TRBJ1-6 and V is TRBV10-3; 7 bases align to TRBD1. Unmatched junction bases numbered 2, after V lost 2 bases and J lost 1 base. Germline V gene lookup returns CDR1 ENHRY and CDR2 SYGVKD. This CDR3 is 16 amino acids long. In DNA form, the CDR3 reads TGTGCCATCAGTGAGGCGACAGGGTCCTATAATTCACCCCTCCACTTT. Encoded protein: CAISEATGSYNSPLHF.

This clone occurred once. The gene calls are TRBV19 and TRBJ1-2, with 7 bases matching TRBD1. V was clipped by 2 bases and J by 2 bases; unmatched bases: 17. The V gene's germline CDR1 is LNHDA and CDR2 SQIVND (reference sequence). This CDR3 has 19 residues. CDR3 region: CASSIKGKGQESLNYGYTF. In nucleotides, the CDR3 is TGTGCCAGTAGTATAAAAGGCAAAGGACAGGAAAGTCTCAACTATGGCTACACCTTC.

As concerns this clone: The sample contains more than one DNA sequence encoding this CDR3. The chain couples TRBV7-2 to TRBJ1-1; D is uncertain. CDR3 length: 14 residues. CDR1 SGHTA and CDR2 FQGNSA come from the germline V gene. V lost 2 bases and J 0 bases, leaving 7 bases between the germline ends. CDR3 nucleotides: TGTGCCAGCAGCTTAAGAGGTATGAACACTGAAGCTTTCTTT. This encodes CASSLRGMNTEAFF.

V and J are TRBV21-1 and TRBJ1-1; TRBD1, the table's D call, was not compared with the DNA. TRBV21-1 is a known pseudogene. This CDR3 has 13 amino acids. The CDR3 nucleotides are TGTGCCAGCAGCAAAGACATGTACACTGAAGCTTTCTTT. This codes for CASSKDMYTEAFF.

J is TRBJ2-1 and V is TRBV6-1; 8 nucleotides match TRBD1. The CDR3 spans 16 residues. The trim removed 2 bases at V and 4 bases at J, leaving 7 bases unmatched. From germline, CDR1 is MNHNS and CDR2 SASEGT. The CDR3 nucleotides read TGTGCCAGCAGTGAATTCGGACAGGGCCCTTACAATGAGCAGTTCTTC. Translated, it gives CASSEFGQGPYNEQFF.

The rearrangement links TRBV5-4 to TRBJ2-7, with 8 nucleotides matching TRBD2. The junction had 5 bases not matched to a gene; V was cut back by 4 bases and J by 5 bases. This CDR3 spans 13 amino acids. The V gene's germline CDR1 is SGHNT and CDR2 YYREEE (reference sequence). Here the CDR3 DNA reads TGTGCCAGCAGCCAGCGGGAGCTCGACGAGCAGTACTTC. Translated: CASSQRELDEQYF.

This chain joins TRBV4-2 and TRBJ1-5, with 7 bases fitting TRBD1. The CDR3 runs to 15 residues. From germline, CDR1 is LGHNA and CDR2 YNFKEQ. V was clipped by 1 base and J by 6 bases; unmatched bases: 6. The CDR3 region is CASSQARQGGQPQHF. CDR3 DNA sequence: TGTGCCAGCAGCCAAGCTCGACAGGGAGGTCAGCCCCAGCATTTT.

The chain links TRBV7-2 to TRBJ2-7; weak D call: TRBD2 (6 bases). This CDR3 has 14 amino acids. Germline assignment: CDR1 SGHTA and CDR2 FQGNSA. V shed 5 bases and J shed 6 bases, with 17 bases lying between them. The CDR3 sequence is CASSPGVGGPEQYF. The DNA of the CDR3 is TGTGCCAGCAGCCCGGGGGTCGGAGGTCCCGAGCAGTACTTC.

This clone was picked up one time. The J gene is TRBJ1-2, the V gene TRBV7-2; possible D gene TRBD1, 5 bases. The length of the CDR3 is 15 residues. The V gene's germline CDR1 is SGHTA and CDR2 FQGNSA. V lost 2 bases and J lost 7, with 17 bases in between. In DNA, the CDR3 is TGTGCCAGCAGCTTATCTAGGGGTCTGGTTCTTGGCTACACCTTC. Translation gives CASSLSRGLVLGYTF.

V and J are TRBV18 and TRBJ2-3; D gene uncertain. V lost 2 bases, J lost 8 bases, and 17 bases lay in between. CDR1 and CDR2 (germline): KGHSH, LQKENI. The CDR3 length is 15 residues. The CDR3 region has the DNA TGTGCCAGCTCACCAGGGTTCGGTCGACCGGGTACGCAGTATTTT. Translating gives CASSPGFGRPGTQYF.

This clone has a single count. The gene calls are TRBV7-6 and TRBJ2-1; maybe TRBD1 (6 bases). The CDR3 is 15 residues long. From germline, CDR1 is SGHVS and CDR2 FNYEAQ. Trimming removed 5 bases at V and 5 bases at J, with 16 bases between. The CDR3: CASSAQGRLHNEQFF. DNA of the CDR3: TGTGCCAGCAGCGCACAGGGTAGGTTACACAATGAGCAGTTCTTC.

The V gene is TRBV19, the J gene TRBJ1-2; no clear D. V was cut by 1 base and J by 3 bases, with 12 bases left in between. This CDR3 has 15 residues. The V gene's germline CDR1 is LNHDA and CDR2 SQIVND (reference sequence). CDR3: CASSIGYSAHYGYTF. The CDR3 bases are TGTGCCAGTAGTATAGGTTACTCGGCTCACTATGGCTACACCTTC.

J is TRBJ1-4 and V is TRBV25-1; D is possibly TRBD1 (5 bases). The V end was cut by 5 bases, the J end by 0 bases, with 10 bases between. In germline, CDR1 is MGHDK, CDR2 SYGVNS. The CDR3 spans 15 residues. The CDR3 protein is CASSPQGATNEKLFF. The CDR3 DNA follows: TGTGCCAGCAGTCCCCAGGGAGCAACTAATGAAAAACTGTTTTTT.

Here the CDR3 reads CASRQGMNTEAFF. The CDR3, as DNA: TGTGCCAGCCGGCAGGGCATGAACACTGAAGCTTTCTTT. The gene calls are TRBV7-6 and TRBJ1-1; a weak D match, TRBD1 (5 bases). Trimming removed 8 bases from V and 0 bases from J, with 10 bases in between. This CDR3 contains 13 residues. Germline CDR1 reads SGHVS; CDR2 reads FNYEAQ.

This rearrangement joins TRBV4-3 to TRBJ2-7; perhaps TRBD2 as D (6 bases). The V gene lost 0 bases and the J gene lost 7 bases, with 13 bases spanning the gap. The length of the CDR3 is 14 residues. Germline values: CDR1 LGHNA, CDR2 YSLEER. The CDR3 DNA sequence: TGCGCCAGCAGCCAAGATTGGAGGGTAGGAGAGCAGTACTTC. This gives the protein CASSQDWRVGEQYF.

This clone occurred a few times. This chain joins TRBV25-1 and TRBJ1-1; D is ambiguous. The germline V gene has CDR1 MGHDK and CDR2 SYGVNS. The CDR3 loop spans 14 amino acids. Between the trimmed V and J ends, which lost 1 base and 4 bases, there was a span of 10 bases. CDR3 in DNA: TGTGCCAGCAGTGAATGGGAAAAGGGCACTGAAGCTTTCTTT. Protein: CASSEWEKGTEAFF.

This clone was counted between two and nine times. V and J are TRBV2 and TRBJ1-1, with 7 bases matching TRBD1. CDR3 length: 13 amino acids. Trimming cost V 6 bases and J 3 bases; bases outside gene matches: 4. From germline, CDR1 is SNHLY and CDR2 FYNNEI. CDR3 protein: CASRGQYDTEAFF. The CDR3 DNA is TGTGCCAGCAGGGGACAGTATGACACTGAAGCTTTCTTT.

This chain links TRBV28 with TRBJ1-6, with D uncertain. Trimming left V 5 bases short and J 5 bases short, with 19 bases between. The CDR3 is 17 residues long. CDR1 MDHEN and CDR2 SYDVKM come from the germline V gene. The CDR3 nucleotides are TGTGCCAGCAGTCCTCCGGGCCAAGTGAGGGATAATTCACCCCTCCACTTT. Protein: CASSPPGQVRDNSPLHF.

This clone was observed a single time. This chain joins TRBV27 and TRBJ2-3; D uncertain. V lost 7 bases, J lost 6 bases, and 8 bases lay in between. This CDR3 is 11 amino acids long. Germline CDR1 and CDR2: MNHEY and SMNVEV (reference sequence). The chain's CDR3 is CASTLGDTQYF. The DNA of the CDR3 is TGTGCCAGCACCCTCGGTGATACGCAGTATTTT.